These 13 T cell receptor beta chains came from one sample sequenced in a study of blood T cells in healthy people across ages. A sample-barcoded 5' primer and a J-beta primer mix were used in a second PCR of about 7 to 12 cycles. Via MiXCR, TCRdb re-called the 5' RACE reads, giving one row per CDR3 protein. This table has 1.5 million to 2 million distinct CDR3 sequences, roughly 30% appearing once. Sequencing was performed on blood. All receptors come from a woman aged 25 to 39 in good health.

The chain carries TRBV5-1 and TRBJ2-5, with D perhaps matching TRBD1 (6 bases). The V and J ends lost 0 bases and 5 bases respectively, with 20 bases between them. The CDR3 is 17 amino acids. Germline V gives CDR1 SGHRS, CDR2 YFSETQ. This chain's CDR3 is CASSLGLTQGLSETQYF. Written as DNA, the CDR3 is TGCGCCAGCAGCTTGGGTCTCACGCAGGGGCTCAGCGAGACCCAGTACTTC.

There are a few counts of this clonotype. The chain has TRBV11-2 and TRBJ2-1; D is unclear. V dropped 2 bases and J dropped 10 bases, with 12 bases sitting between them. The CDR3 contains 13 residues. Germline assignment: CDR1 SGHAT and CDR2 FQNNGV. In DNA, the CDR3 is TGTGCCAGCAGCTTAACGGATCCCTACGAGCAGTTCTTC. This translates into CASSLTDPYEQFF.

This clonotype was detected only once. The chain links TRBV5-1 to TRBJ1-4; no firm D call. V lost 4 bases and J lost 0, with 13 bases in between. The CDR3 has 16 amino acids. Germline CDR1 is SGHRS and CDR2 is YFSETQ. The CDR3 nucleotides are TGCGCCAGCAGCCTCCCGGCGGATGCAACTAATGAAAAACTGTTTTTT. Protein: CASSLPADATNEKLFF.

The gene calls are TRBV24-1 and TRBJ2-1; D is perhaps TRBD2 (6 bases). Trimming pared 4 bases from V and 5 bases from J, leaving 14 bases between. CDR3 length: 15 amino acids. Germline CDR1 KGHDR, CDR2 SFDVKD. CDR3 residues: CATSETGSRNNEQFF. CDR3 coding DNA: TGTGCCACCAGTGAGACCGGGAGTCGGAACAATGAGCAGTTCTTC.

Ten or more counts support this clonotype. CDR3 bases: TGTGCCAGCAGCCAAGGGCCTGGGGACACCCCCCACGAGCAGTACTTC. This translates into CASSQGPGDTPHEQYF. V gene TRBV4-2 combines with J gene TRBJ2-7; D perhaps matches TRBD1 (6 bases). In germline, CDR1 is LGHNA, CDR2 YNFKEQ. This CDR3 comprises 16 residues. The V gene lost 1 base and the J gene lost 5 bases, with 18 bases spanning the gap.

This chain uses TRBV6-5 with TRBJ1-1; 9 bases are a match to TRBD1. Looked up from germline, CDR1 is MNHEY and CDR2 is SVGAGI. The length of the CDR3 is 15 residues. V lost 5 bases, J lost 4 bases, and 8 bases stayed unmatched. The CDR3 bases are TGTGCCAGCAGTACCACCGGGACAGGGAGCACTGAAGCTTTCTTT. It codes for CASSTTGTGSTEAFF.

This clonotype was detected only a few times. This rearrangement joins TRBV28 to TRBJ2-5; D may correspond to TRBD1 or TRBD2 (6 bases each). The J call may be faulty, since TRBJ2-7 better matches the DNA end. Germline CDR1 MDHEN, CDR2 SYDVKM. The length of the CDR3 is 14 residues. The CDR3 loop is CASSLTGGSNEQYF. In nucleotides, the CDR3 is TGTGCCAGCAGTCTAACCGGGGGCTCGAACGAGCAGTACTTC.

Worth noting for this clonotype: At one end, the junction sequence differs from germline, possibly due to a read error. The genes are TRBV6-1 and TRBJ1-4; D unresolved. The CDR3 covers 15 residues. The V gene's germline CDR1 is MNHNS and CDR2 SASEGT. CDR3 nucleotide sequence: TGTGCCAGCAGCGAGTCTACCTCTTTTAATGAAAAACCGTTTTTT. This encodes CASSESTSFNEKPFF.

The rearrangement links TRBV20-1 to TRBJ1-6, with 7 bases that match TRBD1. The length of the CDR3 is 14 residues. Germline lookup yields CDR1 DFQATT and CDR2 SNEGSKA (reference sequence). V trimming: 2 bases; J trimming: 5 bases; junction bases outside the gene matches: 3. The CDR3 DNA reads TGCAGTGCTAGAAGGGACAGAGATAATTCACCCCTCCACTTT. This sequence encodes CSARRDRDNSPLHF.

The chain combines TRBV19 with TRBJ1-1, with D tentatively TRBD1 (6 bases). Germline V gene sequence: CDR1 LNHDA, CDR2 SQIVND (reference sequence). V lost 3 bases and J 3 bases, leaving 11 bases between the germline ends. The length of the CDR3 is 14 residues. The CDR3 is CASSIDGGDTEAFF. The CDR3 DNA reads as TGTGCCAGTAGTATCGACGGGGGCGACACTGAAGCTTTCTTT.

Ten or more counts support this clonotype. This CDR3 is CASSVKRIPYEQYF. The CDR3 DNA reads TGCGCCAGCAGTGTTAAGCGGATCCCTTACGAGCAGTACTTC. The chain recombines TRBV10-2 with TRBJ2-7, with TRBD2 as a possible D gene (5 bases). Germline assignment: CDR1 WSHSY and CDR2 SAAADI. Trimming cost V 4 bases and J 4 bases, with 14 bases left between them. The CDR3 has 14 amino acids.

This clonotype was seen ten or more times. The chain carries TRBV20-1 and TRBJ2-5; D might be TRBD1 (5 bases). Trimming stripped 3 bases from V and 1 base from J, with 9 bases between. The CDR3 has 13 residues. Looked up from germline, CDR1 is DFQATT and CDR2 is SNEGSKA (reference sequence). CDR3 loop: CSASRQGQETQYF. CDR3 coding DNA: TGCAGTGCTAGCCGGCAGGGCCAAGAGACCCAGTACTTC.

This clonotype turned up a few times. The chain combines TRBV10-2 with TRBJ2-1; D ambiguous. With 2 bases removed from V and 4 bases from J, the gap between germline ends came to 6 bases. Germline V lookup: CDR1 WSHSY, CDR2 SAAADI. The CDR3 covers 13 residues. The CDR3 sequence: CASSELQYNEQFF. The DNA of the CDR3 is TGCGCCAGCAGTGAGCTCCAATACAATGAGCAGTTCTTC.